Listed here is a single T cell receptor beta chain. Its antigen is currently unknown. This sample stems from a study of siplizumab effects on memory and regulatory T cells. Study results and caveats: The mapping of alloreactive clones to unstimulated subsets covered only a minor fraction of them.

After removal of 4 bases from V and 5 bases from J, the junction contained 2 bases not matched to a gene. Germline V gene sequence: CDR1 LNHNV, CDR2 YYDKDF (reference sequence). The CDR3 has 13 amino acids. Sequenced by immunoSEQ multiplex PCR; TCRdb stores in-frame clones only, minus some. This sample yields 65,000 to 85,000 clones, of which around 93% are seen a single time; about 5% belongs to the top ten. The sequence derives from a human donor in good health. This chain links TRBV15 with TRBJ1-2, with 9 bases matching TRBD1. The sequencing input was CD8+ T cells sorted from blood. In DNA form, the CDR3 reads TGTGCCACCAGCACCGGGACAGGGTATGGCTACACCTTC. This sequence encodes CATSTGTGYGYTF. Variable domain in full (rest from reference TRBV15 and TRBJ1-2): DAMVIQNPRYQVTQFGKPVTLSCSQTLNHNVMYWYQQKSSQAPKLLFHYYDKDFNNEADTPDNFQSRRPNTSFCFLDIRSPGLGDTAMYLCATSTGTGYGYTFGSGTRLTVV.